The 4 T cell receptor beta chains presented below share a single source sample, sequenced in a study of T cell clonality in common variable immunodeficiency. Generated by immunoSEQ multiplex PCR, the TCRdb table keeps only in-frame clones and is missing some. There are about 60,000 clones in the sample, none observed a single time. Sequenced sample: peripheral blood mononuclear cells. The receptors were sampled from a person aged 18 to 69 in good health.

This clone was seen many times. The missing CDR3 end, 3 residues past where the read stops, is filled in from the germline J gene. This specimen includes other DNA sequences encoding the same CDR3. J is TRBJ2-5 and V is TRBV7-9, with D possibly matching TRBD2 (7 bases). Trimming stripped 3 bases from V and 4 bases from J, with 12 bases between. From germline, CDR1 is SEHNR and CDR2 FQNEAQ (reference sequence). This CDR3 comprises 14 residues. CDR3 sequence reads: CASSLGGGGETQYF. The CDR3 DNA, read in part, is TGTGCCAGCAGCTTGGGGGGGGGCGGAGAGACC.

This clone showed up many times. The read terminates 3 residues before the CDR3 end, so the remaining end is supplied by the germline J gene. The rearrangement links TRBV7-3 to TRBJ2-2; 10 bases align to TRBD2. V was clipped by 6 bases and J by 7 bases; unmatched bases: 11. This CDR3 contains 16 residues. Germline V lookup: CDR1 SGHTA, CDR2 FQGTGA. The sequenced CDR3 bases are TGTGCCAGCAGGAGTCTAGCGGGGGTCGGGGTCGGGGAG. Protein: CASRSLAGVGVGE. The full CDR3 protein is CASRSLAGVGVGELFF.

At least ten counts were recorded for this clone. The sequenced CDR3 bases are TGTGCCAGCAGCCGCTACAGGGGCAACTATGGC. As protein: CASSRYRGNYG. The entire CDR3 sequence reads CASSRYRGNYGYTF. The V call is TRBV5-6, the J call TRBJ1-2; 7 bases line up with TRBD1. Read coverage stops 3 residues before the CDR3 terminus; the germline J gene supplies the remainder. The CDR3 contains 14 residues. The V gene end was trimmed by 4 bases and the J gene end by 2 bases; junction bases not matched to a gene: 5. The V gene's germline CDR1 is SGHDT and CDR2 YYEEEE.

This clone was observed a few times. The read ends 3 residues before the CDR3 terminus; that terminus is restored from the germline J gene. The chain links TRBV19 to TRBJ2-7, with 7 nucleotides matching TRBD2. The CDR3 contains 15 residues. V was pared by 3 bases and J by 6 bases, with 11 bases of the junction left unmatched. CDR1 is LNHDA, CDR2 SQIVND, per germline (reference sequence). The CDR3 protein is CASSMNGGGGAEQYF. Partial CDR3 DNA: TGTGCCAGTAGTATGAACGGCGGCGGGGGTGCCGAG.